This TCR beta chain was found in a study of memory CD4+ T cells and cytomegalovirus serostatus. CDR1 is SGHDN and CDR2 is FVKESK in the germline V gene. The CDR3 covers 16 residues. The germline V and J ends were trimmed by 4 bases and 4 bases, with 16 bases remaining between them. A remark on this clone: Its antigen is not known.

The repertoire was sequenced with immunoSEQ multiplex PCR; TCRdb's copy has only in-frame clones and lacks some. The sample carries 50,000 to 65,000 clones, about three quarters recorded once. Single viable CD3+CD4+CD8-CD45RO+ cells were sorted as the memory CD4+ T cells. Whole-study results and caveats: About 40% of the roughly 160 known CMV-associated TCRbeta sequences appeared in CD4+ memory. Suggested: most of the CMV-linked TCR signature lies in CD4+ memory cells.

The material sequenced was memory CD4+ T cells from blood. The clonotype was recovered from an adult in good health and CMV-seropositive. The gene calls are TRBV14 and TRBJ1-4, with D perhaps TRBD1 (6 bases). CDR3 protein: CASSPGEHVRNEKLFF. The DNA of the CDR3 is TGTGCCAGCAGCCCAGGGGAACATGTTCGTAATGAAAAACTGTTTTTT. Complete variable domain (other parts from reference TRBV14 and TRBJ1-4): EAGVTQFPSHSVIEKGQTVTLRCDPISGHDNLYWYRRVMGKEIKFLLHFVKESKQDESGMPNNRFLAERTGGTYSTLKVQPAELEDSGVYFCASSPGEHVRNEKLFFGSGTQLSVL.